This T cell receptor (beta chain) comes out of a study of shared clonotypes between healthy human individuals. General study results and limits: Shared across a handful of donors were 5% to 6% of the naive CD4 clonotypes.

To note about this clone: As yet, its antigen is unknown.

This CDR3 has 17 amino acids. Sequenced by immunoSEQ multiplex PCR; TCRdb stores in-frame clones only, minus some. Of some 550,000 clones detected, about 97% appear once; the ten largest clones hold approximately 0.057%. V usage is TRBV21-1 and J usage is TRBJ2-7; the table's D gene call, TRBD2, was not cross checked with the DNA. TRBV21-1 constitutes a pseudogene. Sequenced material: naive CD4+ T cells sorted from blood. Indicated subset: CD45RA+ positively selected. This sequence originates from a woman in her 30s in good health. The chain's CDR3 is CASRKSELQGGPYEQYF. CDR3 nucleotide sequence: TGTGCCAGCAGAAAATCCGAGCTACAGGGAGGGCCCTACGAGCAGTACTTC.